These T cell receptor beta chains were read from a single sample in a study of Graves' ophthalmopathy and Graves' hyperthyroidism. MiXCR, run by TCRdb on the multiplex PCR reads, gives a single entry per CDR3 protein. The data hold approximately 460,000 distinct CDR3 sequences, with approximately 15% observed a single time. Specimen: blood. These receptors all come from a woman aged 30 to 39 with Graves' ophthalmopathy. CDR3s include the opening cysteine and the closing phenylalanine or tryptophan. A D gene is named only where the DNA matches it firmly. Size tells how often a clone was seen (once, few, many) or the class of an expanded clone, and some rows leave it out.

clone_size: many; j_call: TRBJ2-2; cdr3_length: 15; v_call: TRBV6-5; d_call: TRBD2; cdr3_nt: TGTGCCAGCAGTTCATCGGGAGGAACGACCGGGGAGCTGTTTTTT; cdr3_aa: CASSSSGGTTGELFF
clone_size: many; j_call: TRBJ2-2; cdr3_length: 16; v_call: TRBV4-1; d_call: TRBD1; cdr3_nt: TGCGCCAGCAGCCGCAGAGGGACAGGCAAAACCGGGGAGCTGTTTTTT; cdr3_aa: CASSRRGTGKTGELFF
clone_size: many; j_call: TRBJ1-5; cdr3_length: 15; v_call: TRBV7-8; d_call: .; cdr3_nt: TGTGCCAGCAGCTATGGGGACGGGGGCAATCAGCCCCAGCATTTT; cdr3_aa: CASSYGDGGNQPQHF
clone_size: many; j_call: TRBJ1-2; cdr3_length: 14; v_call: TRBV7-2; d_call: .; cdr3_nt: TGTGCCAGCAGATCCACAGGAGACCGCTATGGCTACACCTTC; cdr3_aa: CASRSTGDRYGYTF
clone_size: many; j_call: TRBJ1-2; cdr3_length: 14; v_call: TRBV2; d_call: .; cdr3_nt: TGTGCCAGCAGTACCCTGGACGGGAACTATGGCTACACCTTC; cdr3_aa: CASSTLDGNYGYTF
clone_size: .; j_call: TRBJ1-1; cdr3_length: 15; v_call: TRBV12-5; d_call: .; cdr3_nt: TGTGCTAGTGCCGTAGGACAGTTCATGAACACTGAAGCTTTCTTT; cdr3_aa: CASAVGQFMNTEAFF
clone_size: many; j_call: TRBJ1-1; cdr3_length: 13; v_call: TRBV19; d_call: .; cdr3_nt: TGTGCCAGTAGTCAGACATTGGGCACTGAAGCTTTCTTT; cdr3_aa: CASSQTLGTEAFF
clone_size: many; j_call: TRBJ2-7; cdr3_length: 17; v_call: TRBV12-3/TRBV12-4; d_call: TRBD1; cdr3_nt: TGTGCCAGCAGCCCCCCGGGACAGGGCGTTAGCTCCTACGAGCAGTACTTC; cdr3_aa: CASSPPGQGVSSYEQYF
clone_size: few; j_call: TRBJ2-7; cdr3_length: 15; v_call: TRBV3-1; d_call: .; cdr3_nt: TGTGCCAGCAGCCAATCGAGGGACGGCCTGATCCAGCAGTACTTC; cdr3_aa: CASSQSRDGLIQQYF
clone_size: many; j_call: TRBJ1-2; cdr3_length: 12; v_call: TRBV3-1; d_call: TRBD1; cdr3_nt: TGTGCCAGCCAGGACAGGCGGTATGGCTACACCTTC; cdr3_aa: CASQDRRYGYTF
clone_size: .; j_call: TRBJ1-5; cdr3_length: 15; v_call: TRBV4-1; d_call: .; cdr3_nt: TGCGCCAGCAGCCAATATCTGGGGGACCGGCAGCCCCAGCATTTT; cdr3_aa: CASSQYLGDRQPQHF
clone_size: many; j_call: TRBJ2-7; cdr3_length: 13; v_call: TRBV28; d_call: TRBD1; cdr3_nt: TGTGCCAGCCGGACAGGGCTAACCTACGAGCAGTACTTC; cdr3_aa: CASRTGLTYEQYF
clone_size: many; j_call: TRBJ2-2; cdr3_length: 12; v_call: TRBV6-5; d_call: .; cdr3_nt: TGTGCCACCCTTGGGGGCACCGGGGAGCTGTTTTTT; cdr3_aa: CATLGGTGELFF
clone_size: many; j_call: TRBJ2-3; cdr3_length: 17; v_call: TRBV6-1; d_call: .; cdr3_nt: TGTGCCAGCAGTGGATCTACGTCCGGGACTTCACAGATAACGCAGTATTTT; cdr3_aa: CASSGSTSGTSQITQYF
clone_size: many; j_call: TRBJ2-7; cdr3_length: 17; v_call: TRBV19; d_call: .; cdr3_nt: TGTGCCAGTAGTATAGGACTGAAGCGGGTCACAACCTACGAGCAGTACTTC; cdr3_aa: CASSIGLKRVTTYEQYF
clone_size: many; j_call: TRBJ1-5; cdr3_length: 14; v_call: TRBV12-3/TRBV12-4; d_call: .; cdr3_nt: TGTGCCAGCAGCGCAGTGGAGCGCAATCAGCCCCAGCATTTT; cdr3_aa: CASSAVERNQPQHF
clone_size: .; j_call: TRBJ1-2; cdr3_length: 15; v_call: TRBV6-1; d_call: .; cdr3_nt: TGTGCCAGCAGGGGGGAATCAGGACAGAACTATGGCTACACCTTC; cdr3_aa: CASRGESGQNYGYTF
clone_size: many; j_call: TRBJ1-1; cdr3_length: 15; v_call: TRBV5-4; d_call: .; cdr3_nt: TGTGCCAGCAGCTCGATGGGACGGCTAAACACTGAAGCTTTCTTT; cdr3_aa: CASSSMGRLNTEAFF
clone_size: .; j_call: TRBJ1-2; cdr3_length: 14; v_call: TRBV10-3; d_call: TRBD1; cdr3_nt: TGTGCCATCAGCGAACTACAGGGGAACTATGGCTACACCTTC; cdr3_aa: CAISELQGNYGYTF
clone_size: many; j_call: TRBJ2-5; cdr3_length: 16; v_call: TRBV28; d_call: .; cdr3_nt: TGTGCCAGCAGTTTCCCTCGAGAGTCCAGACAAGAGACCCAGTACTTC; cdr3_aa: CASSFPRESRQETQYF
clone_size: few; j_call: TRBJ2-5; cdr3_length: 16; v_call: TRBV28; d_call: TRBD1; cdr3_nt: TGTGCCAGCAGTTCGACCCAGACAGGGGTTGGAGAGACCCAGTACTTC; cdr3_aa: CASSSTQTGVGETQYF
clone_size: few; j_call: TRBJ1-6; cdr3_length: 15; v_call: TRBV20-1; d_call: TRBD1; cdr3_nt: TGCAGTGCTAGATCCCGGACAGGGGGCCATTCACCCCTCCACTTT; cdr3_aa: CSARSRTGGHSPLHF
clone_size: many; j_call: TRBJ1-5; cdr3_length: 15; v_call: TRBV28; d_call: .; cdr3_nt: TGTGCCGCATTGGGTCCAGGGACGGTCAATCAGCCCCAGCATTTT; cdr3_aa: CAALGPGTVNQPQHF
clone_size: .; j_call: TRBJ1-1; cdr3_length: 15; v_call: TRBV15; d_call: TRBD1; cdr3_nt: TGTGCCACCAGCAGAGAAACAGGGGTGGACACTGAAGCTTTCTTT; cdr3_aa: CATSRETGVDTEAFF
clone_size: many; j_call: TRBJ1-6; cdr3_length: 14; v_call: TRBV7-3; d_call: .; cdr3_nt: TGTGCCAGCAGCTATGACGGTTATAATTCACCCCTCCACTTT; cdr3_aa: CASSYDGYNSPLHF
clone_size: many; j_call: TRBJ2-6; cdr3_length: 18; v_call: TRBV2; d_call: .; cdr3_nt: TGTGCCAGCAGGGGTCCAGGTCACTCATTCTCTGGGGCCAACGTCCTGACTTTC; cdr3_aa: CASRGPGHSFSGANVLTF